These 30 T cell receptor beta chains share one sample of origin, sequenced in a study of Graves' ophthalmopathy and Graves' hyperthyroidism. Amplification of TCR beta CDR3 regions used RNA transcripts. In the first round, RT-PCR was carried out with HTBI primers, and a multiplex PCR formed the second round. One entry per CDR3 protein, called by TCRdb with MiXCR from the multiplex PCR reads. Among 400,000 to 450,000 distinct CDR3 sequences, around 20% were seen once, and the ten largest hold approximately 3%. Sequences were obtained from peripheral blood. These receptors came from a woman aged 18-29 years with stable Graves' hyperthyroidism.

This clonotype came up many times. The chain is built from TRBV29-1 and TRBJ1-2; 9 bases are a match to TRBD1. Germline assignment: CDR1 SQVTM and CDR2 ANQGSEA. Trimming removed 6 bases from V and 7 bases from J; junction bases left unmatched: 6. The CDR3 is 12 residues long. The CDR3 sequence: CSVRDREGGYTF. The DNA for the CDR3 is TGCAGCGTACGGGACAGGGAGGGTGGCTACACCTTC.

The rearrangement uses TRBV7-9 and TRBJ2-5, with 9 positions matching TRBD1. V lost 5 bases to trimming and J lost 4 bases; unmatched junction nucleotides: 8. CDR1 and CDR2 from the germline V gene are SEHNR and FQNEAQ (reference sequence). This CDR3 contains 15 residues. The CDR3 nucleotides read TGTGCCAGCAGCGAGGGACAGGGAAGCATAGAGACCCAGTACTTC. This encodes CASSEGQGSIETQYF.

This clonotype has a count of ten or more. A much larger clone sits a single nucleotide away, making a read error possible. The chain has TRBV7-3 and TRBJ2-4; D is unresolved. The CDR3 runs to 13 residues. Looked up from germline, CDR1 is SGHTA and CDR2 is FQGTGA. CDR3 nucleotide sequence: TGTGCCAGCAGCTTAAGCGGAAAAAACATTAAGTACTTC. Protein: CASSLSGKNIKYF.

This clonotype was observed many times. V usage is TRBV4-2 and J usage is TRBJ1-5; the match to TRBD1 covers 9 bases. Germline V gene sequence: CDR1 LGHNA, CDR2 YNFKEQ. CDR3 length: 15 amino acids. Unmatched junction bases numbered 5, after V lost 3 bases and J lost 5 bases. The DNA for the CDR3 is TGTGCCAGCAGCCATACAGGGGGCTATTATCAGCCCCAGCATTTT. Translating gives CASSHTGGYYQPQHF.

This clonotype was found many times. V and J are TRBV7-9 and TRBJ1-1; 9 nucleotides line up with TRBD1. This CDR3 is 15 amino acids long. CDR1 SEHNR and CDR2 FQNEAQ come from the germline V gene (reference sequence). V shed 5 bases and J 0 bases; nucleotides not matched to a gene: 4. The CDR3, as DNA: TGTGCCAGCAGCCGAAGACAGGGGGTGAACACTGAAGCTTTCTTT. Its protein is CASSRRQGVNTEAFF. The complete variable domain, with remaining parts taken from reference TRBV7-9 and TRBJ1-1, reads DTGVSQNPRHKITKRGQNVTFRCDPISEHNRLYWYRQTLGQGPEFLTYFQNEAQLEKSRLLSDRFSAERPKGSFSTLEIQRTEQGDSAMYLCASSRRQGVNTEAFFGQGTRLTVV.

Many counts were recorded for this clonotype. The chain is built from TRBV6-2 or TRBV6-3 and TRBJ1-3; D gene uncertain. CDR1 is MNHEY and CDR2 is SVGEGT in the germline V gene. Trimming took off 0 bases at V and 0 bases at J, with 15 bases between the two ends. The CDR3 consists of 18 residues. The CDR3 region has the DNA TGTGCCAGCAGTTACTCTCAGGTTGGCTTAAGCTCTGGAAACACCATATATTTT. Protein product: CASSYSQVGLSSGNTIYF.

As to this clonotype: The junction departs from the called germline gene at one end, perhaps through a read error. The J gene is TRBJ2-2, the V gene TRBV7-2; perhaps TRBD2 as D (5 bases). This CDR3 contains 15 residues. Germline values: CDR1 SGHTA, CDR2 FQGNSA. The CDR3 is CASSLVYTNSGDLFF. The CDR3 DNA sequence: TGTGCCAGCAGCTTAGTGTATACGAACTCCGGGGATCTGTTTTTT.

The sample holds many counts of this clonotype. The V call is TRBV19, the J call TRBJ2-7, with TRBD1 matching 9 bases. Trimming at V came to 2 bases and at J to 1 base, leaving 12 bases not matched to a gene. The CDR3 is 18 residues long. From germline, CDR1 is LNHDA and CDR2 SQIVND (reference sequence). The CDR3 loop reads CASSIRTGATVDSYEQYF. In DNA, the CDR3 is TGTGCCAGTAGTATAAGGACAGGGGCGACCGTTGATTCCTACGAGCAGTACTTC.

The chain has TRBV12-3 or TRBV12-4 and TRBJ2-5; D perhaps matches TRBD1 (5 bases). The CDR3 covers 12 residues. Trimming cost V 9 bases and J 0 bases, with 8 bases left between them. The CDR3, as DNA: TGTGCCAGTCGACAGAACCAAGAGACCCAGTACTTC. This codes for CASRQNQETQYF.

This chain links TRBV7-8 with TRBJ1-5; D may be TRBD1 (5 bases). The V end was cut by 1 base, the J end by 7 bases, with 17 bases between. The CDR3 sequence is 16 residues long. Germline assignment: CDR1 SGHVS and CDR2 FQNEAQ. The CDR3 loop reads CASSLGGGGFLQPQHF. CDR3 DNA: TGTGCCAGCAGCTTAGGGGGGGGGGGGTTCCTCCAGCCCCAGCATTTT.

Many counts were recorded for this clonotype. DNA of the CDR3: TGTGCCAGCAGTGACCAGGGGAGCTCCTATAATTCACCCCTCCACTTT. This gives the protein CASSDQGSSYNSPLHF. The rearrangement joins TRBV2 to TRBJ1-6; tentatively, D is TRBD1 (6 bases). This CDR3 spans 16 amino acids. Trimming stripped 3 bases from V and 0 bases from J, with 9 bases between. Germline V gives CDR1 SNHLY, CDR2 FYNNEI.

The V call is TRBV6-2 or TRBV6-3, the J call TRBJ2-7; possible D gene TRBD1, 5 bases. CDR3 length: 16 amino acids. V was shortened by 7 bases and J by 0 bases, with 19 bases between the two germline ends. Germline V gene sequence: CDR1 MNHEY, CDR2 SVGEGT. In DNA form, the CDR3 reads TGTGCCAGCATCCCCTCCAGGGCTCCTGGCTCCTACGAGCAGTACTTC. Its protein product is CASIPSRAPGSYEQYF.

CDR3: CASTRPRGVGDEQYF. CDR3 bases: TGTGCCAGCACCCGTCCCCGGGGGGTTGGAGACGAGCAGTACTTC. This chain links TRBV28 with TRBJ2-7, with 7 bases that match TRBD2. CDR1 and CDR2 (germline): MDHEN, SYDVKM. The CDR3 sequence is 15 residues long. V lost 7 bases and J lost 5; bases outside the gene matches: 14.

Concerning this clonotype: At one end, the junction sequence differs from germline, possibly due to a read error. The genes are TRBV27 and TRBJ1-6, with D hard to call. CDR3 size: 16 residues. CDR1 and CDR2 from the germline V gene are MNHEY and SMNVEV (reference sequence). CDR3 bases: TGTGCCAGTAGTTTCAGGATGTGGACCTATAATTCACCCCTCCACTTT. Protein product: CASSFRMWTYNSPLHF.

This clonotype was observed at least ten times. V gene TRBV28 combines with J gene TRBJ1-3, with unresolved D. The V and J ends lost 6 bases and 0 bases respectively, with 12 bases between them. The germline gives CDR1 MDHEN, CDR2 SYDVKM. The CDR3 has 15 residues. The CDR3 DNA is TGTGCCAGCAGCCCTCTAAGACGCTCTGGAAACACCATATATTTT. It is translated as CASSPLRRSGNTIYF.

This clonotype was detected ten times or more. The rearrangement links TRBV20-1 to TRBJ2-5, with TRBD1 identical over 8 bases. Unmatched junction bases numbered 9, after V lost 1 base and J lost 2 bases. There are 16 residues in the CDR3. Germline V gene sequence: CDR1 DFQATT, CDR2 SNEGSKA (reference sequence). In DNA, the CDR3 is TGCAGTGCTAGAGGTTCCCTCCGGACAGGGCAAGAGACCCAGTACTTC. This translates into CSARGSLRTGQETQYF.

The chain has TRBV20-1 and TRBJ1-6, with 12 bases aligning to TRBD1. V lost 3 bases, J lost 6 bases, and 9 bases stayed unmatched. The CDR3 loop spans 17 amino acids. Germline-derived CDR1 and CDR2 are DFQATT and SNEGSKA (reference sequence). CDR3 DNA: TGCAGTGCTAGTGGGGGGACAGGGGGCCTCCTTAATTCACCCCTCCACTTT. As protein: CSASGGTGGLLNSPLHF.

This clonotype was recorded many times. The chain joins TRBV20-1 to TRBJ2-6, with 9 bases matching TRBD1. Losses at the gene ends were 0 bases for V and 0 bases for J; bases not matched to a gene: 6. CDR1 and CDR2 from the germline V gene are DFQATT and SNEGSKA (reference sequence). The CDR3 is made up of 18 amino acids. The CDR3 reads CSARDPRTGVSGANVLTF. For the CDR3, the DNA is TGCAGTGCTAGAGATCCAAGGACAGGGGTCTCTGGGGCCAACGTCCTGACTTTC.

Many counts were recorded for this clonotype. The genes are TRBV11-2 and TRBJ2-7; TRBD2 matches at 8 bases. The V gene's germline CDR1 is SGHAT and CDR2 FQNNGV. The CDR3 covers 13 residues. The J segment lost 4 bases and the V segment lost 4 bases, leaving 3 bases of the junction unmatched. CDR3 residues: CASSSGLVYEQYF. As DNA, the CDR3 is TGTGCCAGCAGCTCGGGACTAGTTTACGAGCAGTACTTC.

At least ten counts were recorded for this clonotype. The V call is TRBV19, the J call TRBJ1-1; D gene uncertain. Germline CDR1 reads LNHDA; CDR2 reads SQIVND (reference sequence). The CDR3 is 13 amino acids. The V and J ends lost 3 bases and 1 base respectively, with 6 bases between them. The CDR3 here is CASSMTANTEAFF. In DNA, the CDR3 is TGTGCCAGTAGTATGACGGCGAACACTGAAGCTTTCTTT.

In its sample, this clonotype was seen many times. This chain links TRBV10-3 with TRBJ1-1; tentatively, D is TRBD1 (5 bases). Germline CDR1 ENHRY, CDR2 SYGVKD. Trimming stripped 6 bases from V and 1 base from J, with 12 bases between. CDR3 length: 14 residues. CDR3 sequence (DNA): TGTGCCATCAGCCCGGGACCGAAGAACACTGAAGCTTTCTTT. Translating gives CAISPGPKNTEAFF.

As concerns this clonotype: Being one base from a much bigger clone, this may be a read error. The chain joins TRBV29-1 to TRBJ1-5; perhaps TRBD1 as D (6 bases). The CDR3 is made up of 12 amino acids. Germline CDR1 SQVTM, CDR2 ANQGSEA. CDR3 nucleotide sequence: TGCAGCGTTGCAGGGGCCAATCAGCCCCAGCGTTTT. As protein: CSVAGANQPQRF.

Here the CDR3 reads CASSFPRTSVYEQYF. The CDR3 DNA reads TGTGCCAGCAGCTTTCCCCGGACATCAGTCTACGAGCAGTACTTC. The gene calls are TRBV13 and TRBJ2-7; possibly TRBD1 for D (5 bases). V dropped 3 bases and J dropped 3 bases, with 15 bases sitting between them. The CDR3 spans 15 residues. The germline CDR1 and CDR2 sequences are PRHDT and FYEKMQ (reference sequence).

This clonotype was recorded many times. The rearrangement uses TRBV24-1 and TRBJ1-2; 7 bases line up with TRBD1. The length of the CDR3 is 14 residues. The V segment lost 5 bases and the J segment 4 bases; nucleotides outside the gene matches: 6. Germline CDR1 is KGHDR and CDR2 is SFDVKD. This chain's CDR3 is CATSAHRGPYGYTF. The CDR3 DNA sequence: TGTGCCACCAGTGCCCACAGGGGCCCCTATGGCTACACCTTC.

The chain uses TRBV6-5 and TRBJ2-7; possibly TRBD1 or TRBD2 for D (5 bases each). Germline V lookup: CDR1 MNHEY, CDR2 SVGAGI. The CDR3 totals 14 residues. V gave up 6 bases and J gave up 3 bases, with 15 bases separating them. CDR3: CASRRLERGYEQYF. The CDR3 DNA reads as TGTGCCAGCAGAAGACTCGAGAGGGGCTACGAGCAGTACTTC.

This clonotype was seen many times. This chain joins TRBV6-1 and TRBJ2-2; D uncertain. Trimming took 8 bases from V and 4 from J, leaving 11 bases between them. The length of the CDR3 is 13 residues. Germline assignment: CDR1 MNHNS and CDR2 SASEGT. The CDR3 reads CASYLPGTGELFF. CDR3 DNA sequence: TGTGCCAGCTACCTGCCGGGCACCGGGGAGCTGTTTTTT.

The J gene is TRBJ1-6, the V gene TRBV10-3; D call uncertain. In germline, CDR1 is ENHRY, CDR2 SYGVKD. Trimming removed 6 bases at V and 7 bases at J, with 7 bases between. The CDR3 loop spans 12 amino acids. CDR3 sequence (DNA): TGTGCCATCAGACAGCTCAATTCACCCCTCCACTTT. It is translated as CAIRQLNSPLHF.

The chain couples TRBV12-3 or TRBV12-4 to TRBJ1-1; D is unresolved. CDR3 length: 14 amino acids. V was clipped by 4 bases and J by 1 base, with 10 bases between them. In nucleotides, the CDR3 is TGTGCCAGCAGTTGGGGTTTGGGGAACACTGAAGCTTTCTTT. Encoded protein: CASSWGLGNTEAFF.

In this sample, this clonotype turned up many times. This CDR3 reads CASSEMGEQYF. CDR3 DNA sequence: TGTGCCAGCAGTGAAATGGGGGAGCAGTACTTC. The chain has TRBV6-1 and TRBJ2-7; D ambiguous. V shed 2 bases and J shed 7 bases, with 6 bases lying between them. CDR1 and CDR2 (germline): MNHNS, SASEGT. CDR3 length equals 11 residues.

This clonotype came up many times. In DNA form, the CDR3 reads TGCAGCGTTGCCCAGGGGGTGGACTATGGCTACACCTTC. This sequence encodes CSVAQGVDYGYTF. The chain couples TRBV29-1 to TRBJ1-2, with 7 bases identical to TRBD1. Looked up from germline, CDR1 is SQVTM and CDR2 is ANQGSEA. This CDR3 is built from 13 residues. With V trimmed by 4 bases and J by 3 bases, 5 bases remained unmatched.